The clone carrying this T cell receptor beta chain was seen just once. Its antigen is still unknown. The record originates from a study of CD8+CD57+ T cells in acquired aplastic anemia. Study-wide background: The DNA of sorted CD4+ and CD8+ cells averaged approximately 3.2 ug. Study-level points and caveats: Patients and controls were found to share fewer than 35 CD8+ CDR3 sequences.

TCR beta VDJ combinations and CDR3 sequences were profiled from genomic DNA. MiXCR was run by TCRdb on the reads, yielding one entry per CDR3 protein. The sample has hundreds of thousands of distinct CDR3 sequences; just under 70% are singletons. V was trimmed by 5 bases and J by 4 bases, leaving 14 bases between them. This CDR3 has 14 residues. From germline, CDR1 is SGHTA and CDR2 FQGNSA. This receptor was taken from a human donor in good health, serving as a control. The specimen was sorted CD4+, CD8+, or CD8+CD57+ T cells (not recorded which) from PBMCs. The chain uses TRBV7-2 and TRBJ2-5, with D perhaps matching TRBD1 (6 bases). CDR3 region: CASSIDRRGETQYF. CDR3 nucleotide sequence: TGTGCCAGCAGCATAGACAGGAGAGGAGAGACCCAGTACTTC.